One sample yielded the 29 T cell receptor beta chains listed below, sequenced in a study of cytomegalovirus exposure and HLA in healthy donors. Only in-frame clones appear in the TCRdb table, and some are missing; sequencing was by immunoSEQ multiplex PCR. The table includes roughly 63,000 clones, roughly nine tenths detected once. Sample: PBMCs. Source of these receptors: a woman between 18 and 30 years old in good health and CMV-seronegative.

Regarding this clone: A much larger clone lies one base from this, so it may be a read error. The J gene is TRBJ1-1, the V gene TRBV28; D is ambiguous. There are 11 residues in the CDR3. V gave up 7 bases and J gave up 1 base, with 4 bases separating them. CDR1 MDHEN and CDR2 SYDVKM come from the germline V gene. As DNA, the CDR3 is TGTGCCAGCACCCGGAACACTGAAGCTTTCTTT. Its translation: CASTRNTEAFF.

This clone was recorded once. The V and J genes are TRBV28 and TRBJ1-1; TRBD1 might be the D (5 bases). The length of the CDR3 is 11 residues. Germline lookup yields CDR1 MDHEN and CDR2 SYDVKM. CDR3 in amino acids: CVSGVNTEAFF. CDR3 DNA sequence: TGTGTCTCGGGGGTGAACACTGAAGCTTTCTTT. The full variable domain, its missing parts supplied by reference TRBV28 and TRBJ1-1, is DVKVTQSSRYLVKRTGEKVFLECVQDMDHENMFWYRQDPGLGLRLIYFSYDVKMKEKGDIPEGYSVSREKKERFSLILESASTNQTSMYLCVSGVNTEAFFGQGTRLTVV.

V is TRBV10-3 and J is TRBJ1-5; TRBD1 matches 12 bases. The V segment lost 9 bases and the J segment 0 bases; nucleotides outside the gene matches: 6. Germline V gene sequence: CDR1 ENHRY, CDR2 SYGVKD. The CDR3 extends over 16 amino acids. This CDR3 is CAIGTGGLYSNQPQHF. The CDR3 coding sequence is TGTGCCATTGGGACAGGGGGCTTGTATAGCAATCAGCCCCAGCATTTT.

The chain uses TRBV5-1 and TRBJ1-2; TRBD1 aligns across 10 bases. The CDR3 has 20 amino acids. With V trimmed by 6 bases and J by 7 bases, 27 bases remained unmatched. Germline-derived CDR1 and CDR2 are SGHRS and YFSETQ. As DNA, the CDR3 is TGCGCCAGCACCTACGGAACCACGGGGGTCCCCGGGACAGGGGACTCTGGCTACACCTTC. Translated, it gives CASTYGTTGVPGTGDSGYTF.

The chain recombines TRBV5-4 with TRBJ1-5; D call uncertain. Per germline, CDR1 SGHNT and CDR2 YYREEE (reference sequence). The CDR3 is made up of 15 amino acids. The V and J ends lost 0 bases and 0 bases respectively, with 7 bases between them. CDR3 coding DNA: TGTGCCAGCAGCTTGGACGGTTTTAGCAATCAGCCCCAGCATTTT. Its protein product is CASSLDGFSNQPQHF.

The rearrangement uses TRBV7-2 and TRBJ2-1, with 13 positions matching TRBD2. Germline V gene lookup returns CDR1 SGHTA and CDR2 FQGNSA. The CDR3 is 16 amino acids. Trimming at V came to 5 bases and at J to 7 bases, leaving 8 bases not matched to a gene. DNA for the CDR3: TGTGCCAGCAGCGCTTGGACTAGCGGGAGTCAGAATGAGCAGTTCTTC. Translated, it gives CASSAWTSGSQNEQFF.

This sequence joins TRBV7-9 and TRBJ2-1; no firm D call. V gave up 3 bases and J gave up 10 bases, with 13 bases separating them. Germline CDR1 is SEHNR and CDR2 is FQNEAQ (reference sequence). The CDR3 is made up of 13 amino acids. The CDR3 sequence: CASSFDERGEQFF. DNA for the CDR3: TGTGCCAGCAGCTTTGACGAGCGAGGAGAGCAGTTCTTC. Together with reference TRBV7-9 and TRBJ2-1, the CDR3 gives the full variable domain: DTGVSQNPRHKITKRGQNVTFRCDPISEHNRLYWYRQTLGQGPEFLTYFQNEAQLEKSRLLSDRFSAERPKGSFSTLEIQRTEQGDSAMYLCASSFDERGEQFFGPGTRLTVL.

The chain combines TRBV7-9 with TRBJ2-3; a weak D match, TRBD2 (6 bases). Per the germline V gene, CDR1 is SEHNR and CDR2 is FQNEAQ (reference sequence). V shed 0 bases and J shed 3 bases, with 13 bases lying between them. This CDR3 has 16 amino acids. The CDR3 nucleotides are TGTGCCAGCAGCTTAGCGCCCGCAGGGAGGACAGATACGCAGTATTTT. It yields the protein CASSLAPAGRTDTQYF.

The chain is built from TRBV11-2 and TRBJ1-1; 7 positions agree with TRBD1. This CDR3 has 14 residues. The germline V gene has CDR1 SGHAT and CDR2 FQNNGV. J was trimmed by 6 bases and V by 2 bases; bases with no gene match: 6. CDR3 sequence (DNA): TGTGCCAGCAGCTTATTAGGGGGCTGGTCTGAAGCTTTCTTT. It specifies CASSLLGGWSEAFF.

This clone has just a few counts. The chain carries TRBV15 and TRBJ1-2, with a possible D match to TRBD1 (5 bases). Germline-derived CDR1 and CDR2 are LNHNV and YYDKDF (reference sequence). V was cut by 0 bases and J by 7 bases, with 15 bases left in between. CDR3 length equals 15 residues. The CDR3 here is CATSREGQGSGGYTF. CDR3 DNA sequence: TGTGCCACCAGCAGAGAGGGGCAGGGTAGCGGTGGCTACACCTTC.

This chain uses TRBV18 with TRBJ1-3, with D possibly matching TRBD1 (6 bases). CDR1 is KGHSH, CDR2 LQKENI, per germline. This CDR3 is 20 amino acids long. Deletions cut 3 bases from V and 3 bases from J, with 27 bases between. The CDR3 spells CASSPVTLQGPVARGNTIYF. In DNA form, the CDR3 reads TGTGCCAGCTCACCCGTTACCCTCCAGGGGCCGGTTGCGCGTGGAAACACCATATATTTT.

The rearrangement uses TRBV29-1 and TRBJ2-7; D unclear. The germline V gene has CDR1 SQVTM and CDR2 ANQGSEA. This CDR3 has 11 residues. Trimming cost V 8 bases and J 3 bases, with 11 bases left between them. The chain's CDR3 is CSTLSSYEQYF. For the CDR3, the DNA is TGCAGCACCCTGTCCAGCTACGAGCAGTACTTC.

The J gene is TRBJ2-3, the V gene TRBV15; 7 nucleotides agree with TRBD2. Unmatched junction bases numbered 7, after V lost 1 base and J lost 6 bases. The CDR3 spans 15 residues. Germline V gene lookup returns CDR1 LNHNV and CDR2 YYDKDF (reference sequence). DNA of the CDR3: TGTGCCACCAGCAGAGCCGGACTAGGTTTTGATACGCAGTATTTT. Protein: CATSRAGLGFDTQYF.

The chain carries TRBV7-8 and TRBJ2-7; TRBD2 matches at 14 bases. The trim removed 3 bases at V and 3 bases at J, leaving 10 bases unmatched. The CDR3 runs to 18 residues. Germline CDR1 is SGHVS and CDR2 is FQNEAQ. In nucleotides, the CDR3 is TGTGCCAGCAGCTTGGGGACTAGCGGGAGAGAGTTCTTCTACGAGCAGTACTTC. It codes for CASSLGTSGREFFYEQYF.

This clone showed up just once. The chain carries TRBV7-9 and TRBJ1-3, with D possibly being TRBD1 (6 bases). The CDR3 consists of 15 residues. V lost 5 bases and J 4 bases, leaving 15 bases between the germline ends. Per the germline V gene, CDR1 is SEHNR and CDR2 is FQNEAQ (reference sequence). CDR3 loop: CASSRTQGIGNTIYF. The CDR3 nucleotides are TGTGCCAGCAGCCGGACTCAGGGGATCGGAAACACCATATATTTT. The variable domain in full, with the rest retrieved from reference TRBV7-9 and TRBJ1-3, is DTGVSQNPRHKITKRGQNVTFRCDPISEHNRLYWYRQTLGQGPEFLTYFQNEAQLEKSRLLSDRFSAERPKGSFSTLEIQRTEQGDSAMYLCASSRTQGIGNTIYFGEGSWLTVV.

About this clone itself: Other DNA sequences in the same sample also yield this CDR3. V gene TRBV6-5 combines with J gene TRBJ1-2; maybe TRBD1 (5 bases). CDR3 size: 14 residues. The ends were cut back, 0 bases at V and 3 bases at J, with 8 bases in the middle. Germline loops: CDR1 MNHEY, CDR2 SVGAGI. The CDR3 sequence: CASSYSGGDYGYTF. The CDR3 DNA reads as TGTGCCAGCAGTTACTCGGGGGGAGACTATGGCTACACCTTC.

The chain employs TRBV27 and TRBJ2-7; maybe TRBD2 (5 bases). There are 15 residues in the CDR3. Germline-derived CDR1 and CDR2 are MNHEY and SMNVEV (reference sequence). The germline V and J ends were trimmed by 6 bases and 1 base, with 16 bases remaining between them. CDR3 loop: CASSSRSGYSYEQYF. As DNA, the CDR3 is TGTGCCAGCAGCTCCCGGAGCGGCTATTCCTACGAGCAGTACTTC.

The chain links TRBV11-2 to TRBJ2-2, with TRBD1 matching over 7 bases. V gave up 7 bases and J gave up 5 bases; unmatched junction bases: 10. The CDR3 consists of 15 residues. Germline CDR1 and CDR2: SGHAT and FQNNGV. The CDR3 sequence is CASKLDRVVTGELFF. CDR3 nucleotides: TGTGCCAGCAAACTCGACAGGGTTGTAACCGGGGAGCTGTTTTTT.

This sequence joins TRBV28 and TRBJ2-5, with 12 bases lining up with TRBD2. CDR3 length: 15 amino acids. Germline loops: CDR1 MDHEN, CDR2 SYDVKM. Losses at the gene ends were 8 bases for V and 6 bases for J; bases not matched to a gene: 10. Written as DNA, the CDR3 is TGTGCCAGCGGACGCTTGACTAGCGGGAGTCAGACCCAGTACTTC. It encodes CASGRLTSGSQTQYF.

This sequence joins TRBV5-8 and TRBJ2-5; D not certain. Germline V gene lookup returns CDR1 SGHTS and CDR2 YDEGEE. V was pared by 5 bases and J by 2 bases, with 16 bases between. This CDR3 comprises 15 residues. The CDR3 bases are TGTGCCAGCAGACGGGTCGGGTTTGCGCAAGAGACCCAGTACTTC. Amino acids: CASRRVGFAQETQYF.

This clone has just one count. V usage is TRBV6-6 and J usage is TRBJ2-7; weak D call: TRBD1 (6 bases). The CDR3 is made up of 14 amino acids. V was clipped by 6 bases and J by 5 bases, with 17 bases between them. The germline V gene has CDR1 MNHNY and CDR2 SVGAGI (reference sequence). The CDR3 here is CASSRAAGVNEQYF. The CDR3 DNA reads TGTGCCAGCAGCAGGGCGGCAGGGGTTAACGAGCAGTACTTC.

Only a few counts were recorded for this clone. CDR3 region: CASSTPGQLNQPQHF. DNA of the CDR3: TGTGCCAGTAGTACGCCGGGACAGCTGAATCAGCCCCAGCATTTT. The chain recombines TRBV19 with TRBJ1-5; 7 bases fit TRBD1. CDR1 LNHDA and CDR2 SQIVND come from the germline V gene (reference sequence). V shed 4 bases, J shed 4 bases, and the junction held 7 bases outside the gene matches. CDR3 length equals 15 residues.

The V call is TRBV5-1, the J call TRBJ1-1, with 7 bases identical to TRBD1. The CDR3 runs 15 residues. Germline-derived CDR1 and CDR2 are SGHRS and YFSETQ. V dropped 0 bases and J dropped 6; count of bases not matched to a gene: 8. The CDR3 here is CASSLEFAGGPEAFF. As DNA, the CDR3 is TGCGCCAGCAGCTTGGAATTCGCAGGGGGACCTGAAGCTTTCTTT.

CDR3 region: CASSLGEHPGDGYTF. The CDR3 nucleotides are TGTGCCAGCTCCTTAGGGGAACATCCCGGAGACGGCTACACCTTC. The gene calls are TRBV2 and TRBJ1-2, with D possibly TRBD1 on 5 matching bases. V lost 8 bases and J lost 8, with 24 bases in between. Germline V gene data show CDR1 as SNHLY and CDR2 as FYNNEI. The CDR3 runs 15 residues.

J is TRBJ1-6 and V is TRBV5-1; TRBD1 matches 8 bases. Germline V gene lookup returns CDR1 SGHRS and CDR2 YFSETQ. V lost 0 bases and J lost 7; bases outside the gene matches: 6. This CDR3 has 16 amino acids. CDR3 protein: CASSLAPTGANSPLHF. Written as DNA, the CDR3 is TGCGCCAGCAGCTTGGCCCCGACAGGGGCGAATTCACCCCTCCACTTT.

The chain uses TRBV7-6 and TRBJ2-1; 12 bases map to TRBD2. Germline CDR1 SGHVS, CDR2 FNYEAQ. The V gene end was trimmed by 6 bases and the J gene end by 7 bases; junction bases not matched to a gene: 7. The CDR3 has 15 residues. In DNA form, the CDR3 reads TGTGCCAGCAGTTCCAGAGGGACTAGCGGGAATGAGCAGTTCTTC. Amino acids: CASSSRGTSGNEQFF.

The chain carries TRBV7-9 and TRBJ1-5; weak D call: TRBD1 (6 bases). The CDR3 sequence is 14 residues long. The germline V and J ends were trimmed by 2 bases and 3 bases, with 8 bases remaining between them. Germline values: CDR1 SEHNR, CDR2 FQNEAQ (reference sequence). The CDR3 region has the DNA TGTGCCAGCAGCTTATCAGGGGTCAATCAGCCCCAGCATTTT. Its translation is CASSLSGVNQPQHF.

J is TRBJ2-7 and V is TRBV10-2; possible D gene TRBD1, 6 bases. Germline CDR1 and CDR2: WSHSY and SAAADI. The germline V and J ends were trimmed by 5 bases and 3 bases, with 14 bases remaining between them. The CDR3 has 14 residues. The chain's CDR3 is CASSRDTELYEQYF. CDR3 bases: TGCGCCAGCAGTAGGGACACCGAACTCTACGAGCAGTACTTC.

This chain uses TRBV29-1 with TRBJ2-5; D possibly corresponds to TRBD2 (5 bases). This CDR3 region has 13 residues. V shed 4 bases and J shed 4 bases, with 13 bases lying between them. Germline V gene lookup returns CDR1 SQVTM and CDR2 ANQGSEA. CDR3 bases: TGCAGCGTTGCCCTGACGAGCGGAGAGACCCAGTACTTC. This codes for CSVALTSGETQYF.